A single T cell receptor beta chain is shown here with its context. This sample was taken from a study of blood T cell repertoires in COVID-19. Across the whole study: Samples came from the United States, Italy and Spain, spanning acute and convalescent COVID-19. The analysed material was cDNA or gDNA that came from T cells, B-cell-depleted T cells, or PBMCs.

In the original workflow: Amplification of reference gene primers provided the estimated nucleated cell counts. The method was immunoSEQ multiplex PCR; TCRdb's version includes in-frame clones alone and lacks a portion of them. V, J and clone size were drawn from that table, and D and trimming were deduced from the DNA. This table holds roughly 330,000 clones, 86% found once. V shed 1 base and J 9 bases; nucleotides not matched to a gene: 10. The CDR3 covers 16 residues. Looked up from germline, CDR1 is KGHDR and CDR2 is SFDVKD. The J gene is TRBJ2-1, the V gene TRBV24-1, with 8 positions matching TRBD2. The receptor was derived from a woman aged 50 to 65 with acute or convalescent COVID-19. The specimen sequenced was peripheral blood. The CDR3 DNA reads as TGTGCCACCAGTGATTTCACAAGCGGGAGAGCAGGTGAGCAGTTCTTC. It is translated as CATSDFTSGRAGEQFF.